Below are 8 T cell receptor beta chains sequenced from a single sample in a study of T cell repertoires in cytomegalovirus infection. Each CDR3 protein gets one entry after TCRdb re-called the reads with MiXCR. The repertoire has about 490,000 distinct CDR3 sequences, about 30% of them found once; the top ten carry around 14%. Sequencing was carried out using PBMCs. The origin of the receptors is a human donor in good health (CMV status not recorded). Some clones in this sample may be carry-over from other donors' samples.

This clonotype showed up just a few times. The chain has TRBV24-1 and TRBJ2-3; no clear D gene. The V end lost 4 bases, the J end lost 2 bases, and 24 bases lay between the germline ends. There are 19 residues in the CDR3. Germline CDR1 reads KGHDR; CDR2 reads SFDVKD. In nucleotides, the CDR3 is TGTGCCACCAGTGACCCGAGCAGCCCCCGCGGCTTTCTCACAGATACGCAGTATTTT. Encoded protein: CATSDPSSPRGFLTDTQYF.

This clonotype was picked up a small number of times. The V and J genes are TRBV6-2 or TRBV6-3 and TRBJ2-4; the match to TRBD2 covers 13 bases. The CDR3 is 20 amino acids. V was pared by 5 bases and J by 1 base, with 14 bases of the junction left unmatched. Germline V gene sequence: CDR1 MNHEY, CDR2 SVGEGT. CDR3 sequence (DNA): TGTGCCAGCAGTCCCAGGACTAGCGGGAGTTTCTGGTTTGCCAAAAACATTCAGTACTTC. Protein: CASSPRTSGSFWFAKNIQYF.

J is TRBJ2-1 and V is TRBV7-6; D perhaps matches TRBD2 (6 bases). The CDR3 loop spans 17 amino acids. Trimming stripped 3 bases from V and 7 bases from J, with 22 bases between. The germline CDR1 and CDR2 sequences are SGHVS and FNYEAQ. The CDR3: CASSLGLRGKFFNEQFF. As DNA, the CDR3 is TGTGCCAGCAGCTTGGGACTCCGCGGCAAGTTTTTTAATGAGCAGTTCTTC.

The V gene is TRBV10-3, the J gene TRBJ1-4; 11 bases map to TRBD1. V was pared by 7 bases and J by 8 bases, with 3 bases of the junction left unmatched. Germline V gene data show CDR1 as ENHRY and CDR2 as SYGVKD. CDR3 length: 13 residues. The CDR3 DNA reads TGTGCCATCAAGGGACAGGGGGACGAAAAACTGTTTTTT. Translated, it gives CAIKGQGDEKLFF.

The chain uses TRBV27 and TRBJ2-2, with 12 bases aligning to TRBD1. The trim removed 8 bases at V and 8 bases at J, leaving 3 bases unmatched. This CDR3 has 13 residues. Germline V gene data show CDR1 as MNHEY and CDR2 as SMNVEV (reference sequence). CDR3 residues: CASGTGGIGELFF. The CDR3 nucleotides read TGTGCCAGCGGGACAGGGGGCATTGGGGAGCTGTTTTTT.

In its sample, this clonotype was seen a few times. V usage is TRBV11-2 and J usage is TRBJ2-1; D remains unclear. Trimming removed 6 bases from V and 4 bases from J, with 19 bases in between. Germline V gene sequence: CDR1 SGHAT, CDR2 FQNNGV. This CDR3 region has 16 residues. CDR3 protein: CASRPPTPLKYNEQFF. The CDR3 nucleotides read TGTGCCAGCAGACCTCCCACCCCCTTGAAGTACAATGAGCAGTTCTTC.

The rearrangement uses TRBV29-1 and TRBJ1-1, with D maybe TRBD1 (6 bases). The CDR3 consists of 12 residues. V was pared by 4 bases and J by 7 bases, with 13 bases between. CDR1 and CDR2 (germline): SQVTM, ANQGSEA. The CDR3 region is CSVVGGGSEAFF. The CDR3 DNA reads as TGCAGCGTTGTAGGGGGGGGGAGTGAAGCTTTCTTT.

This clonotype appeared a few times. The V gene is TRBV7-3, the J gene TRBJ2-7; perhaps TRBD2 as D (5 bases). The CDR3 extends over 16 amino acids. Germline CDR1 and CDR2: SGHTA and FQGTGA. The V and J ends lost 5 bases and 3 bases respectively, with 20 bases between them. The CDR3: CASSPLRPRVDYEQYF. The CDR3 DNA follows: TGTGCCAGCAGCCCGCTGCGACCGAGGGTTGACTACGAGCAGTACTTC. The whole variable domain, remainder taken from reference TRBV7-3 and TRBJ2-7, is GAGVSQTPSNKVTEKGKYVELRCDPISGHTALYWYRQSLGQGPEFLIYFQGTGAADDSGLPNDRFFAVRPEGSVSTLKIQRTERGDSAVYLCASSPLRPRVDYEQYFGPGTRLTVT.